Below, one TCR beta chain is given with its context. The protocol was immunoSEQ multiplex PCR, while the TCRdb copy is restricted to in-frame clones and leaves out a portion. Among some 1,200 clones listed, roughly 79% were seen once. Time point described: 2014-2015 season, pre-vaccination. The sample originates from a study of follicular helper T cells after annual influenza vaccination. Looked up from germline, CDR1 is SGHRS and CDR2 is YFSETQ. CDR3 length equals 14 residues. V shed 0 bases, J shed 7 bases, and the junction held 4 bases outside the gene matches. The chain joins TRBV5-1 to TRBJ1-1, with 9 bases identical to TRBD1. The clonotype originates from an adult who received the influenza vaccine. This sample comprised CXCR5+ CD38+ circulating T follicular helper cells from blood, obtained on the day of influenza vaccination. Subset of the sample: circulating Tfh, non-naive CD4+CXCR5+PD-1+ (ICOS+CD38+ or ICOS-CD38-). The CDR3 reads CASSLAGTGLEAFF. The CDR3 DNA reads TGCGCCAGCAGCTTGGCGGGGACAGGGCTTGAAGCTTTCTTT.